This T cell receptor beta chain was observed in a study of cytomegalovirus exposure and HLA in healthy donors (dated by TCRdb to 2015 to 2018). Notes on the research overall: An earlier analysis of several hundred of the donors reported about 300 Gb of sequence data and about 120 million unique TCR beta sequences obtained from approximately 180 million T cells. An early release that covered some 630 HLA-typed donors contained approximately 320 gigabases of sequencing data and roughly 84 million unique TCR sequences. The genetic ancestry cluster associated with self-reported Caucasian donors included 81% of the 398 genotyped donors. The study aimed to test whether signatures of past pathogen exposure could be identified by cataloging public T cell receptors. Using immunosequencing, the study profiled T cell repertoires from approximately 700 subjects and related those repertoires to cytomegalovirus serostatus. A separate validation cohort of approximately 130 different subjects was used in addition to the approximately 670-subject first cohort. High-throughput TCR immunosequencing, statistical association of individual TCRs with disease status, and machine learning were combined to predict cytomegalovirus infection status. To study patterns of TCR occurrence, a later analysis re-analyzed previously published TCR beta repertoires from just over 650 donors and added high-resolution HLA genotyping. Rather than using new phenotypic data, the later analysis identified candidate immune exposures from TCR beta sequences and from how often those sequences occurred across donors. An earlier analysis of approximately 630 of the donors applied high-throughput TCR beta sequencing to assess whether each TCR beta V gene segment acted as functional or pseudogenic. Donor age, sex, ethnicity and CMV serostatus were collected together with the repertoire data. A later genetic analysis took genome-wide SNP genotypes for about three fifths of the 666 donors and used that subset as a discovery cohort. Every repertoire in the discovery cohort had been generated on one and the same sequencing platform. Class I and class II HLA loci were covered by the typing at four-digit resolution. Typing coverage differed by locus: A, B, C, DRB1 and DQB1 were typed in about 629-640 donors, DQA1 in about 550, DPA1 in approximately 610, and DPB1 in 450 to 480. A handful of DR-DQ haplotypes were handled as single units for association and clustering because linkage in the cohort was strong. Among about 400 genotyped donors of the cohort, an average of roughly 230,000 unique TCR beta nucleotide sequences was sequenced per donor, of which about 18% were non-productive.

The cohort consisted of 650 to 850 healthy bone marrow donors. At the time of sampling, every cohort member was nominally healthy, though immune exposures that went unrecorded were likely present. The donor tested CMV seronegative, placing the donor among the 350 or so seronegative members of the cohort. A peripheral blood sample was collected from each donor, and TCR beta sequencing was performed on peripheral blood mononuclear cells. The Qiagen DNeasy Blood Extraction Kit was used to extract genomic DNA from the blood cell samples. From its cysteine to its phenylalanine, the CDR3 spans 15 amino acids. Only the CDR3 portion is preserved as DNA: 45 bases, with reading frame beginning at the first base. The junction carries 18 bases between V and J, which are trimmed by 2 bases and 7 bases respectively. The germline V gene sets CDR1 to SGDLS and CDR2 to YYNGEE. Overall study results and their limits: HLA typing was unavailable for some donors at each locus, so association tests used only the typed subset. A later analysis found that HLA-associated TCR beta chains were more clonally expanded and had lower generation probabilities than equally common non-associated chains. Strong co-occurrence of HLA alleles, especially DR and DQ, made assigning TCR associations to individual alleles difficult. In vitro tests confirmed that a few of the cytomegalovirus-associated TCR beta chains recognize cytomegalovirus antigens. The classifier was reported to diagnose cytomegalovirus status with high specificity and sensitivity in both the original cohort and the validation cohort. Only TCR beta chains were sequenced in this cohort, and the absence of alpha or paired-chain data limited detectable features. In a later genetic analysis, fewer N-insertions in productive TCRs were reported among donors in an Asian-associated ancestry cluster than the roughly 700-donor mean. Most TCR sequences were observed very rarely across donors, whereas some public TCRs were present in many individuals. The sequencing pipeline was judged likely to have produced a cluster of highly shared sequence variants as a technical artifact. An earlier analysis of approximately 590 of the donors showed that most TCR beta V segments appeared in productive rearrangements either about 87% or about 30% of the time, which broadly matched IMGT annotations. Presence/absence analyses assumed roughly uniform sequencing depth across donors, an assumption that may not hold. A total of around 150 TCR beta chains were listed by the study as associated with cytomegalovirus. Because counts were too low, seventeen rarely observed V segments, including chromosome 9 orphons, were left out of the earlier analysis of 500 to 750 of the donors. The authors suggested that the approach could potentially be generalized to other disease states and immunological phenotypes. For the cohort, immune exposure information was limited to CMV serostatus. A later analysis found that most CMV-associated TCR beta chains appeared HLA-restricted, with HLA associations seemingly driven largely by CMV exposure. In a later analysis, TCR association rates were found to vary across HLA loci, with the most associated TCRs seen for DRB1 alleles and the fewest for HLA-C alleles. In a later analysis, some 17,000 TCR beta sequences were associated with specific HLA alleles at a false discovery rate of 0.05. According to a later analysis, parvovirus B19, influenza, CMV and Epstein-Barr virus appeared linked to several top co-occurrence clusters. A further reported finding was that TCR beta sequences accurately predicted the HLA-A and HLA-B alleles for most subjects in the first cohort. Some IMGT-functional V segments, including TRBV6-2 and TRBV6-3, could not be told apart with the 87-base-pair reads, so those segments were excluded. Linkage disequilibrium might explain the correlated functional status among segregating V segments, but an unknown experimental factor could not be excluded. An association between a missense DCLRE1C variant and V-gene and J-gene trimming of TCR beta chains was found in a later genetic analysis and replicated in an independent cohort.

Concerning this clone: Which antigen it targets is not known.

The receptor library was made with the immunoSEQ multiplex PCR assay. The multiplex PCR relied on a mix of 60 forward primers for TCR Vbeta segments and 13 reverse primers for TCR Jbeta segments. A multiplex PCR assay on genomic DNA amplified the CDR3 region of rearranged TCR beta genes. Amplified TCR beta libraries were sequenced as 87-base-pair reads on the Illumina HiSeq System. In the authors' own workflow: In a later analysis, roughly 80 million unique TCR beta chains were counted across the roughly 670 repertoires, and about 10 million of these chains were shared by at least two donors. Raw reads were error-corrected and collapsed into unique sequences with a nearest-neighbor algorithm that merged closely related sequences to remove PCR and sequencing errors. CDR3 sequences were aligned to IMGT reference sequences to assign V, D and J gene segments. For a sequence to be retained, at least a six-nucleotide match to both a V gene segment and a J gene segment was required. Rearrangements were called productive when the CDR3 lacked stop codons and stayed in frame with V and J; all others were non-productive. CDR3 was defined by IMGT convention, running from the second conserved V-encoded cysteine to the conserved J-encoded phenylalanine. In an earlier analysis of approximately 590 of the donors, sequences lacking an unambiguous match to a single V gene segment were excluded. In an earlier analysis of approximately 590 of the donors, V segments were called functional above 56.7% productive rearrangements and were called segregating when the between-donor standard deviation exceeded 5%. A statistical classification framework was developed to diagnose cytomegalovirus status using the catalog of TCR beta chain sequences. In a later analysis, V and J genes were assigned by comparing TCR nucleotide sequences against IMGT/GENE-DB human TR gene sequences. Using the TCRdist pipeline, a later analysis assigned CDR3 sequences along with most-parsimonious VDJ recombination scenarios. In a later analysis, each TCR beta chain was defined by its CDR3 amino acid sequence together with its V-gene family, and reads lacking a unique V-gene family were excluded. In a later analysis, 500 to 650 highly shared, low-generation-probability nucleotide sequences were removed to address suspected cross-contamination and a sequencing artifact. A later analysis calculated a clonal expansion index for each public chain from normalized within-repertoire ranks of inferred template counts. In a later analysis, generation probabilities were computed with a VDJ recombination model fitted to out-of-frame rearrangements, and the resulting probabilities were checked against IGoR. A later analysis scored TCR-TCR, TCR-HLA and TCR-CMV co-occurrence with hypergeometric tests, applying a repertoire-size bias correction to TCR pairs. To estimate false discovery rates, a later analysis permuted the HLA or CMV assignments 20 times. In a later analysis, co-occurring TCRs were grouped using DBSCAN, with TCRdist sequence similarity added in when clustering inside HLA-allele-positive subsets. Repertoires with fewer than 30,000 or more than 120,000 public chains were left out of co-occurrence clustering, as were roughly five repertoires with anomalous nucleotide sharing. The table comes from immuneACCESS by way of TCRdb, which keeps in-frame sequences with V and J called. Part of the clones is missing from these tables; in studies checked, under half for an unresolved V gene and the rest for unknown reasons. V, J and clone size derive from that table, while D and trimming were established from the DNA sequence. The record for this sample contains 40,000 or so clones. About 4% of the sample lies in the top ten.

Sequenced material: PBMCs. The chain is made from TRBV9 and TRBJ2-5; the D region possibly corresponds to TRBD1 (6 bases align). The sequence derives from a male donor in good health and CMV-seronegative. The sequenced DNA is TGTGCCAGCAGCGTCTCAGGGGAGCGGAGTGGGACCCAGTACTTC. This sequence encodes CASSVSGERSGTQYF.